The 27 T cell receptor beta chains in this list originate from one sample, sequenced in a study of a mutant IDH1 vaccine in newly diagnosed glioma (dated by TCRdb to about 2021). The antigens of these receptors remain unknown. The sample's time point, from its label and the paper: week 35, safety follow-up. Every vaccine dose consisted of 300 ug of a 20-mer mutant IDH1 peptide in Montanide, administered subcutaneously together with topical imiquimod. The receptor library was made with the immunoSEQ multiplex PCR assay. TCRdb obtained this table from immuneACCESS and retained in-frame rearrangements with V and J assigned. These tables miss some clones; where compared with another copy, unresolved V genes account for less than half of the shortfall, and the remainder is unexplained. Present in this sample are about 68,000 clones, 84% of which were seen just once. 10% to 15% of the sample goes to the ten largest clones.

This material consisted of PBMCs, taken from a glioma patient whose treatment included an IDH1 peptide vaccine. The receptors derive from a man aged 18 to 29 with glioma.

V is TRBV7-6 and J is TRBJ2-3, with D perhaps TRBD2 (6 bases). The CDR3 loop spans 16 amino acids. Trimming left V 1 base short and J 2 bases short, with 13 bases between. Per germline, CDR1 SGHVS and CDR2 FNYEAQ. CDR3 nucleotide sequence: TGTGCCAGCAGCTTAGGTTTCGGCGGGGCCACAGATACGCAGTATTTT. It translates to CASSLGFGGATDTQYF. The complete variable domain, with remaining parts taken from reference TRBV7-6 and TRBJ2-3, reads GAGVSQSPRYKVTKRGQDVALRCDPISGHVSLYWYRQALGQGPEFLTYFNYEAQQDKSGLPNDRFSAERPEGSISTLTIQRTEQRDSAMYRCASSLGFGGATDTQYFGPGTRLTVL.

The J gene is TRBJ1-2, the V gene TRBV13, with D tentatively TRBD1 (5 bases). Trimming removed 5 bases from V and 3 bases from J, with 13 bases in between. The CDR3 has 14 residues. Germline V lookup: CDR1 PRHDT, CDR2 FYEKMQ (reference sequence). The CDR3 DNA reads as TGTGCCAGCAGCCAGGCGGGCAGGGACTATGGCTACACCTTC. This translates into CASSQAGRDYGYTF.

This clone was counted between two and nine times. The chain combines TRBV28 with TRBJ1-5; 8 bases are a match to TRBD1. CDR3 length: 17 amino acids. V shed 3 bases and J 6 bases; nucleotides not matched to a gene: 13. From germline, CDR1 is MDHEN and CDR2 SYDVKM. CDR3 sequence (DNA): TGTGCCAGCAGTTTCCCCCCGGAACAGGGGGACTCTCAGCCCCAGCATTTT. It specifies CASSFPPEQGDSQPQHF.

V usage is TRBV5-1 and J usage is TRBJ2-7, with D hard to call. Germline lookup yields CDR1 SGHRS and CDR2 YFSETQ. The CDR3 runs to 14 residues. Trimming stripped 0 bases from V and 0 bases from J, with 7 bases between. The CDR3 sequence is CASSLADHSYEQYF. CDR3 in DNA: TGCGCCAGCAGCTTGGCAGACCACTCCTACGAGCAGTACTTC.

V gene TRBV19 combines with J gene TRBJ1-2; maybe TRBD1 (5 bases). V was clipped by 5 bases and J by 4 bases, with 20 bases between them. The germline V gene encodes CDR1 LNHDA and CDR2 SQIVND (reference sequence). The CDR3 runs 16 residues. CDR3 amino acids: CASSPTSSRRGYGYTF. CDR3 nucleotide sequence: TGTGCCAGTAGTCCCACCTCCTCACGAAGGGGCTATGGCTACACCTTC.

The rearrangement links TRBV7-2 to TRBJ1-2, with TRBD1 as a possible D gene (5 bases). V was cut by 6 bases and J by 2 bases, with 16 bases left in between. The CDR3 loop spans 15 amino acids. From germline, CDR1 is SGHTA and CDR2 FQGNSA. CDR3 coding DNA: TGTGCCAGCAGTCCCGGCGGGGGGGGAAACTATGGCTACACCTTC. It is translated as CASSPGGGGNYGYTF. The full variable domain, its missing parts supplied by reference TRBV7-2 and TRBJ1-2, is GAGVSQSPSNKVTEKGKDVELRCDPISGHTALYWYRQSLGQGLEFLIYFQGNSAPDKSGLPSDRFSAERTGGSVSTLTIQRTQQEDSAVYLCASSPGGGGNYGYTFGSGTRLTVV.

The gene calls are TRBV12-5 and TRBJ2-7; TRBD1 aligns across 7 bases. The CDR3 is 17 residues long. Trimming removed 7 bases from V and 3 bases from J; junction bases left unmatched: 18. Germline CDR1 LGHNT, CDR2 FRNRAP. Here the CDR3 reads CASAHRGNWRPDYEQYF. The CDR3 nucleotides are TGTGCTAGTGCCCACAGGGGTAACTGGCGTCCGGACTACGAGCAGTACTTC.

The chain is built from TRBV6-1 and TRBJ2-3, with 8 bases aligning to TRBD2. This CDR3 spans 16 amino acids. Germline V gene sequence: CDR1 MNHNS, CDR2 SASEGT. The J segment lost 3 bases and the V segment lost 2 bases, leaving 7 bases of the junction unmatched. Here the CDR3 reads CASSEQRGIGTDTQYF. DNA for the CDR3: TGTGCCAGCAGTGAACAGCGGGGGATTGGGACAGATACGCAGTATTTT.

The chain couples TRBV6-5 to TRBJ2-7; TRBD1 might be the D (6 bases). This CDR3 is 12 amino acids long. The V end lost 2 bases, the J end lost 6 bases, and 8 bases lay between the germline ends. Germline assignment: CDR1 MNHEY and CDR2 SVGAGI. In DNA, the CDR3 is TGTGCCAGCAGTTACCGCAGGGGCGAGCAGTACTTC. This encodes CASSYRRGEQYF.

This chain connects TRBV5-6 to TRBJ1-2; weak D call: TRBD1 (6 bases). The germline CDR1 and CDR2 sequences are SGHDT and YYEEEE. V lost 4 bases and J 3 bases, leaving 16 bases between the germline ends. The CDR3 is made up of 15 amino acids. The CDR3 region is CASSSTRDKYYGYTF. CDR3 coding DNA: TGTGCCAGCAGCAGTACCCGGGACAAGTACTATGGCTACACCTTC.

The chain employs TRBV19 and TRBJ1-2, with D perhaps matching TRBD1 (5 bases). Between the trimmed V and J ends, which lost 5 bases and 10 bases, there was a span of 20 bases. Looked up from germline, CDR1 is LNHDA and CDR2 is SQIVND (reference sequence). The CDR3 loop spans 14 amino acids. In DNA, the CDR3 is TGTGCCAGTAGTGACAGTTCTGGCTTGAGCATCTACACCTTC. This codes for CASSDSSGLSIYTF.

This clone was counted only a few times. V gene TRBV5-1 combines with J gene TRBJ1-1, with D hard to call. Trimming left V 0 bases short and J 3 bases short, with 6 bases between. Germline lookup yields CDR1 SGHRS and CDR2 YFSETQ. This CDR3 is 13 amino acids long. In DNA form, the CDR3 reads TGCGCCAGCAGCTTGGAACAGTACACTGAAGCTTTCTTT. Its protein is CASSLEQYTEAFF. Variable domain in full (rest from reference TRBV5-1 and TRBJ1-1): KAGVTQTPRYLIKTRGQQVTLSCSPISGHRSVSWYQQTPGQGLQFLFEYFSETQRNKGNFPGRFSGRQFSNSRSEMNVSTLELGDSALYLCASSLEQYTEAFFGQGTRLTVV.

The chain combines TRBV7-2 with TRBJ2-5; D call uncertain. V was shortened by 1 base and J by 13 bases, with 10 bases between the two germline ends. The germline V gene has CDR1 SGHTA and CDR2 FQGNSA. CDR3 length: 11 amino acids. CDR3 sequence (DNA): TGTGCCAGCAGCTTAGGAGTTACTCGGTACTTC. Translating it yields CASSLGVTRYF.

In this sample, this clone turned up once. The rearrangement links TRBV5-6 to TRBJ2-7; maybe TRBD1 (5 bases). The germline V gene has CDR1 SGHDT and CDR2 YYEEEE. Trimming removed 3 bases at V and 2 bases at J, with 12 bases between. CDR3 length: 14 amino acids. CDR3 residues: CASSSEQDTYEQYF. The DNA for the CDR3 is TGTGCCAGCAGCTCCGAACAGGACACCTACGAGCAGTACTTC. Looking up the rest from reference TRBV5-6 and TRBJ2-7 gives the full variable domain: DAGVTQSPTHLIKTRGQQVTLRCSPKSGHDTVSWYQQALGQGPQFIFQYYEEEERQRGNFPDRFSGHQFPNYSSELNVNALLLGDSALYLCASSSEQDTYEQYFGPGTRLTVT.

This clone was recorded only once. V is TRBV19 and J is TRBJ2-7; D tentatively fits TRBD1 or TRBD2 (5 bases each). The V gene's germline CDR1 is LNHDA and CDR2 SQIVND (reference sequence). The CDR3 totals 11 residues. V lost 7 bases to trimming and J lost 4 bases, with 8 bases between them. In DNA form, the CDR3 reads TGTGCCAGTATATGGGGGTACGAGCAGTACTTC. Translation gives CASIWGYEQYF.

This clone was counted only a few times. The V call is TRBV13, the J call TRBJ1-4; no reliable D call. Germline assignment: CDR1 PRHDT and CDR2 FYEKMQ (reference sequence). Trimming shortened V by 5 bases and J by 8 bases, and 12 bases separated the two germline ends. The CDR3 sequence is 13 residues long. CDR3 protein: CASSPKRLEKLFF. In DNA form, the CDR3 reads TGTGCCAGCAGCCCAAAGCGGTTGGAAAAACTGTTTTTT. Using reference TRBV13 and TRBJ1-4 for the parts outside the CDR3, the full variable domain is AAGVIQSPRHLIKEKRETATLKCYPIPRHDTVYWYQQGPGQDPQFLISFYEKMQSDKGSIPDRFSAQQFSDYHSELNMSSLELGDSALYFCASSPKRLEKLFFGSGTQLSVL.

The rearrangement joins TRBV25-1 to TRBJ2-7; the D gene is possibly TRBD1 (5 bases). In germline, CDR1 is MGHDK, CDR2 SYGVNS. V was shortened by 5 bases and J by 4 bases, with 9 bases between the two germline ends. CDR3 length: 12 residues. CDR3 loop: CASSTQGYEQYF. As DNA, the CDR3 is TGTGCCAGCAGTACCCAGGGATACGAGCAGTACTTC.

The J gene is TRBJ2-7, the V gene TRBV6-6; TRBD1 aligns across 7 bases. Germline-derived CDR1 and CDR2 are MNHNY and SVGAGI (reference sequence). The V gene end was trimmed by 5 bases and the J gene end by 0 bases; junction bases not matched to a gene: 7. The CDR3 is 15 residues long. Here the CDR3 DNA reads TGTGCCAGCAGTACGACAGGGCAAAGCTCCTACGAGCAGTACTTC. Amino acid sequence: CASSTTGQSSYEQYF.

This chain connects TRBV7-9 to TRBJ2-7, with 8 nucleotides matching TRBD1. V shed 8 bases and J 3 bases; nucleotides not matched to a gene: 3. CDR1 and CDR2 from the germline V gene are SEHNR and FQNEAQ (reference sequence). The CDR3 is 12 residues long. The CDR3 loop reads CASRDRLYEQYF. The DNA for the CDR3 is TGTGCCAGCCGGGACAGGCTCTACGAGCAGTACTTC.

The chain has TRBV7-6 and TRBJ2-7; TRBD1 is a possible D gene (5 bases). The V gene's germline CDR1 is SGHVS and CDR2 FNYEAQ. The ends were cut back, 1 base at V and 0 bases at J, with 10 bases in the middle. The CDR3 loop spans 15 amino acids. This CDR3 is CASSLEQGFSYEQYF. DNA for the CDR3: TGTGCCAGCAGCTTAGAGCAGGGTTTCTCCTACGAGCAGTACTTC.

The chain joins TRBV7-3 to TRBJ1-6; 8 bases are a match to TRBD1. V shed 5 bases and J 6 bases; nucleotides not matched to a gene: 6. From germline, CDR1 is SGHTA and CDR2 FQGTGA. The CDR3 has 15 amino acids. CDR3 region: CASSIQGARNSPLHF. The CDR3 region has the DNA TGTGCCAGCAGCATTCAGGGGGCGCGTAATTCACCCCTCCACTTT.

V and J are TRBV5-4 and TRBJ1-5; D is possibly TRBD1 (5 bases). The CDR3 sequence is 18 residues long. Trimming left V 4 bases short and J 0 bases short, with 20 bases between. Germline values: CDR1 SGHNT, CDR2 YYREEE (reference sequence). In DNA, the CDR3 is TGTGCCAGCAGCATCATGGAGGGGATCTCCAATAGCAATCAGCCCCAGCATTTT. Its protein is CASSIMEGISNSNQPQHF.

The chain uses TRBV6-1 and TRBJ2-3; TRBD2 aligns across 7 bases. The CDR3 extends over 15 amino acids. The germline gives CDR1 MNHNS, CDR2 SASEGT. The trim removed 3 bases at V and 6 bases at J, leaving 9 bases unmatched. CDR3 sequence: CASSDREGGADTQYF. Written as DNA, the CDR3 is TGTGCCAGCAGTGACAGGGAGGGAGGGGCGGATACGCAGTATTTT.

This clone was detected ten times or more. The gene calls are TRBV28 and TRBJ1-5, with TRBD1 as a possible D gene (6 bases). This CDR3 is 15 amino acids long. Germline CDR1 MDHEN, CDR2 SYDVKM. V was shortened by 5 bases and J by 1 base, with 12 bases between the two germline ends. This CDR3 is CASSRTQGSNQPQHF. The CDR3 region has the DNA TGTGCCAGCAGTAGGACCCAGGGGAGCAATCAGCCCCAGCATTTT.

The chain couples TRBV5-6 to TRBJ2-2; D perhaps matches TRBD1 (5 bases). The CDR3 has 14 residues. CDR1 is SGHDT and CDR2 is YYEEEE in the germline V gene. The germline V and J ends were trimmed by 3 bases and 11 bases, with 17 bases remaining between them. Written as DNA, the CDR3 is TGTGCCAGCAGCTCTCAGGGCCAAAGATTCGAGCTGTTTTTT. It encodes CASSSQGQRFELFF.

The rearrangement links TRBV5-6 to TRBJ1-1; perhaps TRBD1 as D (6 bases). Germline loops: CDR1 SGHDT, CDR2 YYEEEE. V dropped 0 bases and J dropped 3 bases, with 15 bases sitting between them. The CDR3 runs to 16 residues. The DNA for the CDR3 is TGTGCCAGCAGCTTGGCGGGGGGCGAGGAGTACACTGAAGCTTTCTTT. As protein: CASSLAGGEEYTEAFF. Full variable domain (rest looked up from reference TRBV5-6 and TRBJ1-1): DAGVTQSPTHLIKTRGQQVTLRCSPKSGHDTVSWYQQALGQGPQFIFQYYEEEERQRGNFPDRFSGHQFPNYSSELNVNALLLGDSALYLCASSLAGGEEYTEAFFGQGTRLTVV.

The V call is TRBV4-3, the J call TRBJ1-5, with 11 bases lining up with TRBD1. The CDR3 has 15 amino acids. Germline CDR1 LGHNA, CDR2 YSLEER. Trimming cost V 0 bases and J 6 bases; bases outside gene matches: 1. The CDR3 DNA sequence: TGCGCCAGCAGCCAAGATGGGACAGGGGGTCAGCCCCAGCATTTT. It translates to CASSQDGTGGQPQHF.